This T cell receptor (beta chain) originates from a study of blood T cell repertoires in COVID-19. Study summary: Samples taken during acute and convalescent COVID-19 were collected in the United States, Italy and Spain.

CDR1 MNHNY and CDR2 SVGAGI come from the germline V gene (reference sequence). The CDR3 is made up of 16 amino acids. The junction had 11 bases not matched to a gene; V was cut back by 6 bases and J by 2 bases. Using immunoSEQ multiplex PCR, the repertoire was profiled, and TCRdb retains in-frame clones only, with some absent. Seen here are 220,000 or so clones, roughly four fifths observed once, and the top ten hold 3%. The sequenced sample consisted of peripheral blood. This sequence originates from a woman aged 25 to 39 who had recovered from COVID-19. The chain joins TRBV6-6 to TRBJ2-3, with 7 bases matching TRBD1. This CDR3 is CASSRRQGLLTDTQYF. DNA of the CDR3: TGTGCCAGCAGCCGTAGACAGGGCCTCCTCACAGATACGCAGTATTTT.